This T cell receptor (beta chain) derives from a study of blood T cell repertoires in COVID-19. CDR1 is LNHDA and CDR2 is SQIVND in the germline V gene (reference sequence). J gave up 6 bases and V 3 bases, and 6 bases lay outside the gene matches. The length of the CDR3 is 15 residues. Libraries were prepared by immunoSEQ multiplex PCR; TCRdb keeps only in-frame clonotypes and omits some of them. The table lists more than 300,000 clones, nearly 90% of them singletons. This clone was found a few times. The sequenced material came from peripheral blood. This chain links TRBV19 with TRBJ2-2; TRBD2 matches 8 bases. This sequence originates from a woman aged 40 to 50 with COVID-19, enrolled during active disease. CDR3 DNA: TGTGCCAGTAGTATCCGCCGGGGGGGCCCCGGGGAGCTGTTTTTT. Translation gives CASSIRRGGPGELFF.